This T cell receptor beta chain came from a study of chemoradiotherapy in HPV16-positive cancers. Assay: immunoSEQ multiplex PCR; the TCRdb copy retains only in-frame clones and omits some. The repertoire holds some 5,100 clones, with roughly 71% as singletons. In germline, CDR1 is SGHTS, CDR2 YDEGEE. CDR3 length: 17 residues. Trimming removed 4 bases from V and 4 bases from J, with 21 bases in between. The V call is TRBV5-8, the J call TRBJ1-5; D is uncertain. The source is a human donor with HPV-associated anogenital cancer. The source was tumor tissue, collected from a patient who underwent chemoradiotherapy. In DNA form, the CDR3 reads TGTGCCAGCAGCCTCTTCTACTTAACAGAGGAGAATCAGCCCCAGCATTTT. Translation gives CASSLFYLTEENQPQHF.